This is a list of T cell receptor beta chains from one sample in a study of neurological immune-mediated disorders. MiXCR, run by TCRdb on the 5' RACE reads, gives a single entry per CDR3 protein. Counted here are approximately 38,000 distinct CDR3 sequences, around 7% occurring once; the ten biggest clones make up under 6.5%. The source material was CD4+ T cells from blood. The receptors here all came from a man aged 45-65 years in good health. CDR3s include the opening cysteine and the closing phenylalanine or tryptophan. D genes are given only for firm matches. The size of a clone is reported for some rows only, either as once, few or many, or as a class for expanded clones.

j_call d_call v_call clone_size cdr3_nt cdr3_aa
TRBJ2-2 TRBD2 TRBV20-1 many TGCAGTGCTATTTCAGCGGGGAGGCGCGCCGGGGAGCTGTTTTTT CSAISAGRRAGELFF
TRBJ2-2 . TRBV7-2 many TGTGCCAGCAGCTTAAACAGGGTGGAATTGGGCGGGGAGCTGTTTTTT CASSLNRVELGGELFF
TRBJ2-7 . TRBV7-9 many TGTGCCAGCAGCTTAGGTCCAGACTACGAGCAGTACTTC CASSLGPDYEQYF
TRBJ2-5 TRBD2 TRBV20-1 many TGCAGTGCTAGTCGGGAGGTCCAAGAGACCCAGTACTTC CSASREVQETQYF
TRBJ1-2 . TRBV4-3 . TGCGCCAACAGCCAAGATAGAGAACAAGGGGATGGCTACACCTTC CANSQDREQGDGYTF
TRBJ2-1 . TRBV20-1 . TGCAGTGCTGCCAGCAGGCGCCAGTTAAGGGATGAGCAGTTCTTC CSAASRRQLRDEQFF
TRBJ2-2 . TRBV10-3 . TGTGCCACAGGCCGCCGGCCGACAGCTTCGAACACCGGGGAGCTGTTTTTT CATGRRPTASNTGELFF
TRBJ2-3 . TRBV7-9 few TGTGCCAGCAGCTTGAATGCCGGGACAACCTCAGATACGCAGTATTTT CASSLNAGTTSDTQYF
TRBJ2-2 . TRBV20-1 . TGCAGTGCTAGCCCGTCAAACACGAACACCGGGGAGCTGTTTTTT CSASPSNTNTGELFF
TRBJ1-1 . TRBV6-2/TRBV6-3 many TGTGCCAGCAGCCAGGCAGGAGGGGTGACTGAAGCTTTCTTT CASSQAGGVTEAFF
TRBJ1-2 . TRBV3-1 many TGTGCCAGCAGCCGGACGGGGTTGGGCTACACCTTC CASSRTGLGYTF
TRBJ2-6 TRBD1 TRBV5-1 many TGCGCCAGCAGCTTGGCCTGGGGACAGGGGCCTGGGGCCAACGTCCTGACTTTC CASSLAWGQGPGANVLTF
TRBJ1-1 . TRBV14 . TGTGCCAGCAGCCCATTCGCCCTATTCACTGAAGCTTTCTTT CASSPFALFTEAFF
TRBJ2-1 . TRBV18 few TGTGCCAGCTCACCCCCGTTTCTTAATGGGGGCAATGAGCAGTTCTTC CASSPPFLNGGNEQFF
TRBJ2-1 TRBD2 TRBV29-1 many TGCAGCGTTGGAACTAGCGGGAGGATAAACTCCTACAATGAGCAGTTCTTC CSVGTSGRINSYNEQFF
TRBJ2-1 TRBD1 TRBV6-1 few TGTGCCAGCAGTGTTCCGGGTAGGCAGGGGGATGGCAATGAGCAGTTCTTC CASSVPGRQGDGNEQFF
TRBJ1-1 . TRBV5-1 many TGCGCCAGCAGAGAGACTTTCAGGCGGATGAACACTGAAGCTTTCTTT CASRETFRRMNTEAFF
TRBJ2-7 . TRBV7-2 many TGTGCCAGCTCTTCCTTCGCAGGACTTGTGTACGAGCAGTACTTC CASSSFAGLVYEQYF
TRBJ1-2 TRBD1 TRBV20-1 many TGCAGTGCCCAGGCCCCCCAGGGGGCAGGTACCTTC CSAQAPQGAGTF
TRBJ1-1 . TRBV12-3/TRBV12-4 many TGTGCCAGCAGCCCCCCCCTGACTGAAGCTTTCTTT CASSPPLTEAFF
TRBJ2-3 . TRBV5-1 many TGCGCCAGCAGCCAAACGACCGAGATAGGGCAGTATTTT CASSQTTEIGQYF
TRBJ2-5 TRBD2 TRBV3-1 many TGTGCCAGCAGCCAAGATCGTCTAGCGGGAGGGCAAGAGACCCAGTACTTC CASSQDRLAGGQETQYF
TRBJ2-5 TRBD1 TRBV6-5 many TGTGCCAGCAGTGACAGGGTGGAGACCCAGTACTTC CASSDRVETQYF
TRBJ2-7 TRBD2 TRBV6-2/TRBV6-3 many TGTGCCAGCAGTTACTCTTTCCGGGAGGGCAGCGCCACGCGCGAGCAGTACTTC CASSYSFREGSATREQYF
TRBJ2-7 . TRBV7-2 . TGTGCCAGCAGCTTAGTGGGACACCTGGACTCCTACGAGCAGTACTTC CASSLVGHLDSYEQYF
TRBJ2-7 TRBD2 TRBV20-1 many TGCAGTGCTAGTGGGACTAGCGGTGGGGGCTACAGCGAGCAGTACTTC CSASGTSGGGYSEQYF
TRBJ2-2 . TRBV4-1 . . CASSQVNRGINEQYFGPGGELFF
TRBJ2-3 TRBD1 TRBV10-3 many TGTGCCATCAGGGACAGGGTTGCAGATACGCAGTATTTT CAIRDRVADTQYF
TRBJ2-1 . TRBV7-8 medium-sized TGTGCCAGCAGCTTAATGGGGGGAGAATACAATGAGCAGTTCTTC CASSLMGGEYNEQFF
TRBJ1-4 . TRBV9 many TGTGCCAGCAGCGTTGGGGGAACTAATGAAAAACTGTTTTTT CASSVGGTNEKLFF
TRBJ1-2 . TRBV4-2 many TGTGCCAGCAGCCAACAAGACAGTCTCGGGAACTATGGCTACACCTTC CASSQQDSLGNYGYTF
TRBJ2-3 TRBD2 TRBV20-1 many TGCAGTGCCTCCACTAGCGGGAGGGCCGCAGATACGCAGTATTTT CSASTSGRAADTQYF
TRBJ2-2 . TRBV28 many TGTGCCAGCAGGACTAGGACTATTCGAGGCACCGGGGAGCTGTTTTTT CASRTRTIRGTGELFF
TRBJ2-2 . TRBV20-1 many TGCAGCGCCGTCGGAACCGGGGAGCTGTTTTTT CSAVGTGELFF
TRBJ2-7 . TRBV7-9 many TGTGCCAGCAGCACAGTAGGGGGAGCGCAGTACTTC CASSTVGGAQYF
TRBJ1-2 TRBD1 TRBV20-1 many TGCAGTGCTAGAGACCTAGGGGACAGTTCGAACTATGGCTACACCTTC CSARDLGDSSNYGYTF
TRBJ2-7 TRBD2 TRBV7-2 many TGTGCCAGCAAACTAGCGGGAGTTAAGTACGAGCAGTACTTC CASKLAGVKYEQYF
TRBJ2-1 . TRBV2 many TGTGCCAGCAGGCCAGGAATCAATGAGCAGTTCTTC CASRPGINEQFF
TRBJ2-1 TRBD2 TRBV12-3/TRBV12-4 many TGTGCCAGCAGTTTAGGGACTAGCCCACTGGAGCAGTTCTTC CASSLGTSPLEQFF
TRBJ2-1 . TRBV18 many TGTGCCAGCTCACCCGCGACTGAGCAGTTCTTC CASSPATEQFF
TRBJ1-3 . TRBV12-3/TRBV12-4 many TGTGCCAGTCGACAGGCGAGCTCTGGAAACACCATATATTTT CASRQASSGNTIYF
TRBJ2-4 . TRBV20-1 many TGCAGTGCTAGAAAGGGAATAGCCAAAAACATTCAGTACTTC CSARKGIAKNIQYF
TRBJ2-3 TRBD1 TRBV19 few TGTGCCAGTACCAATACCCGACAGGGGTATGTAGATACGCAGTATTTT CASTNTRQGYVDTQYF
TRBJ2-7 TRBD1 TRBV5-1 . TGCGCCAGCAGCTTGAATGGACAGGGTCTCTCCGAGCAGTACTTC CASSLNGQGLSEQYF
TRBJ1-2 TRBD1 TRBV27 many TGTGCCAGCAGTTTGAACAGGGGACACTATGGCTACACCTTC CASSLNRGHYGYTF
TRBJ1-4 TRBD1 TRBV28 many TGTGCCAGCAGTTTTTATGGGACAGGGGCTACTAATGAAAAACTGTTTTTT CASSFYGTGATNEKLFF
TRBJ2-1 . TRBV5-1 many TGCGCCAGCAGCTTGACAAACCAGGCCTACAATGAGCAGTTCTTC CASSLTNQAYNEQFF
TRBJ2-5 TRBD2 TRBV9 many TGTGCCAGCAGCGTCACTCCCCTGGGAGGGCGAGGGGAGACCCAGTACTTC CASSVTPLGGRGETQYF
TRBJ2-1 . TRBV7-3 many TGTGCCAGGATCGGGAGCTCCTACAATGAGCAGTTCTTC CARIGSSYNEQFF
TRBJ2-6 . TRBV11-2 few TGTGCCAGCAGGTTTTCCCTTGGGAGCTCTGGGGCCAACGTCCTGACTTTC CASRFSLGSSGANVLTF
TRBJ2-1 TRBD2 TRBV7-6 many TGTGCCAGCAGCTTAGAGCCGGGAGGGCCGGGCAATGAGCAGTTCTTC CASSLEPGGPGNEQFF
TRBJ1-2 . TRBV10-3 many TGTGCCATCAGTGAGTCGGGAGACTATGGCTACACCTTC CAISESGDYGYTF
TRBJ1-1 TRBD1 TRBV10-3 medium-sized TGTGCCATCAGTCAGACAGGGGGTTCCATGAACACTGAAGCTTTCTTT CAISQTGGSMNTEAFF
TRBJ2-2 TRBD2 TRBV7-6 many TGTGCCAGCAGCAAAAACCTAGCGGGAGACACCGGGGAGCTGTTTTTT CASSKNLAGDTGELFF
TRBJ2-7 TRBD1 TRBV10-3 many TGTGCCATCAGTGAACCTGGACAGGGATTGTCCTACGAGCAGTACTTC CAISEPGQGLSYEQYF